Below are 15 T cell receptor beta chains sequenced from a single sample in a study of Ad26.COV2.S vaccination and SARS-CoV-2 variants. As to treatment: approximately 18 received Ad26.COV2.S at low or high dose, single or two shots; 5 received placebo; per-sample allocation not given. Material that was analyzed had been drawn on day 63 after the first vaccine or placebo injection. TCRdb's copy holds only in-frame clones and misses some; the assay was immunoSEQ multiplex PCR. The sample has about 350,000 clones, about 87% seen once. The specimen comprised peripheral blood, sampled in a trial of Ad26.COV2.S vaccine versus placebo. The receptor source for this set is a person between 18 and 59 years old who received the Ad26.COV2.S COVID-19 vaccine or a placebo.

This chain uses TRBV27 with TRBJ2-1; 9 bases align to TRBD2. The CDR3 runs 15 residues. CDR1 and CDR2 from the germline V gene are MNHEY and SMNVEV (reference sequence). V shed 2 bases, J shed 9 bases, and the junction held 8 bases outside the gene matches. The DNA of the CDR3 is TGTGCCAGCAGTTTAAAGGCTAGCGGGACGTTTGAGCAGTTCTTC. Its translation is CASSLKASGTFEQFF.

With respect to this clone: The sample has other DNA sequences that encode this CDR3 too. CDR3 sequence reads: CASSQADYEQYF. DNA of the CDR3: TGTGCCAGCAGCCAAGCAGACTACGAGCAGTACTTC. V gene TRBV3-1 (or the pseudogene TRBV3-2) combines with J gene TRBJ2-7; D ambiguous. Trimming left V 1 base short and J 3 bases short, with 4 bases between. The CDR3 spans 12 residues. CDR1 and CDR2 (germline): LGHDT, YNNKEL (reference sequence).

Of note for this clone: Other DNA sequences in this sample translate to the same CDR3. V usage is TRBV6-5 and J usage is TRBJ1-5; D possibly corresponds to TRBD1 (5 bases). This CDR3 comprises 14 residues. Germline-derived CDR1 and CDR2 are MNHEY and SVGAGI. Trimming cost V 2 bases and J 7 bases, with 12 bases left between them. In DNA form, the CDR3 reads TGTGCCAGCAGTTACGGGCAGGGTGGACAGCCCCAGCATTTT. Its protein product is CASSYGQGGQPQHF.

The chain links TRBV25-1 to TRBJ2-2; 12 nucleotides line up with TRBD2. J gave up 6 bases and V 7 bases, and 3 bases lay outside the gene matches. Germline values: CDR1 MGHDK, CDR2 SYGVNS. This CDR3 comprises 14 residues. This CDR3 reads CASTGLAGSGELFF. CDR3 sequence (DNA): TGTGCCAGCACCGGACTAGCGGGGTCCGGGGAGCTGTTTTTT.

The chain recombines TRBV5-1 with TRBJ1-1, with D uncertain. The V gene lost 0 bases and the J gene lost 4 bases, with 13 bases spanning the gap. In germline, CDR1 is SGHRS, CDR2 YFSETQ. The CDR3 runs to 15 residues. The CDR3 nucleotides read TGCGCCAGCAGCTTGGCGTCGGGGAGCGGCACTGAAGCTTTCTTT. Amino acid sequence: CASSLASGSGTEAFF. Using reference TRBV5-1 and TRBJ1-1 for the parts outside the CDR3, the full variable domain is KAGVTQTPRYLIKTRGQQVTLSCSPISGHRSVSWYQQTPGQGLQFLFEYFSETQRNKGNFPGRFSGRQFSNSRSEMNVSTLELGDSALYLCASSLASGSGTEAFFGQGTRLTVV.

This clone was recorded only once. This chain connects TRBV7-3 to TRBJ2-3; D uncertain. Germline CDR1 SGHTA, CDR2 FQGTGA. Trimming stripped 2 bases from V and 6 bases from J, with 9 bases between. This CDR3 contains 13 residues. DNA of the CDR3: TGTGCCAGCAGCTTAGGAGCGCCGGATACGCAGTATTTT. It codes for CASSLGAPDTQYF.

This clone was recorded only once. This chain joins TRBV3-1 (or the pseudogene TRBV3-2) and TRBJ1-2, with 7 nucleotides matching TRBD1. J was trimmed by 1 base and V by 8 bases; bases with no gene match: 7. CDR1 is LGHDT and CDR2 is YNNKEL in the germline V gene (reference sequence). The length of the CDR3 is 14 residues. DNA for the CDR3: TGTGCCAGCGACGACAGGGACAATAACTATGGCTACACCTTC. Its translation is CASDDRDNNYGYTF.

The rearrangement uses TRBV27 and TRBJ1-3, with no clear D. Germline V lookup: CDR1 MNHEY, CDR2 SMNVEV (reference sequence). This CDR3 is built from 13 residues. The V end was cut by 6 bases, the J end by 8 bases, with 14 bases between. The CDR3 spells CASSRDSGDTIYF. The CDR3 DNA reads TGTGCCAGCAGCCGTGATTCCGGAGACACCATATATTTT.

This clone was counted between two and nine times. This chain uses TRBV28 with TRBJ2-7; D is unclear. V lost 5 bases, J lost 0 bases, and 14 bases lay in between. Germline assignment: CDR1 MDHEN and CDR2 SYDVKM. There are 15 residues in the CDR3. This CDR3 is CASSENYRVSYEQYF. Here the CDR3 DNA reads TGTGCCAGCAGTGAAAACTACCGAGTCTCCTACGAGCAGTACTTC.

The chain uses TRBV9 and TRBJ2-1; TRBD2 aligns across 11 bases. CDR1 and CDR2 from the germline V gene are SGDLS and YYNGEE. Losses at the gene ends were 2 bases for V and 2 bases for J; bases not matched to a gene: 0. The CDR3 consists of 15 residues. The CDR3 reads CASSVTSGTYNEQFF. The CDR3, as DNA: TGTGCCAGCAGCGTGACTAGCGGGACCTACAATGAGCAGTTCTTC.

The CDR3 DNA sequence: TGCAGTGCTAGTTCCGGGCCCCAGTACTTC. It translates to CSASSGPQYF. The chain links TRBV20-1 to TRBJ2-5; D uncertain. In germline, CDR1 is DFQATT, CDR2 SNEGSKA (reference sequence). The CDR3 has 10 residues. V was cut by 3 bases and J by 9 bases, with 8 bases left in between.

The chain recombines TRBV24-1 with TRBJ2-5, with D hard to call. The V gene's germline CDR1 is KGHDR and CDR2 SFDVKD. The CDR3 spans 12 residues. The V gene lost 1 base and the J gene lost 3 bases, with 2 bases spanning the gap. The CDR3 bases are TGTGCCACCAGTGATTTAGAAGAGACCCAGTACTTC. This translates into CATSDLEETQYF.

This chain's CDR3 is CASSQVSNTIYF. The CDR3 DNA follows: TGTGCCAGCAGCCAAGTGTCAAACACCATATATTTT. This chain connects TRBV14 to TRBJ1-3; D is unclear. The V end lost 1 base, the J end lost 6 bases, and 4 bases lay between the germline ends. The germline V gene encodes CDR1 SGHDN and CDR2 FVKESK. The CDR3 is made up of 12 amino acids.

The CDR3, as DNA: TGTGCCAGCAGCCCCCCGGACCTACAACACCAAGGGTATGGCTACACCTTC. Protein sequence: CASSPPDLQHQGYGYTF. The J gene is TRBJ1-2, the V gene TRBV7-9; no reliable D call. CDR3 size: 17 residues. Germline V gene lookup returns CDR1 SEHNR and CDR2 FQNEAQ (reference sequence). The ends were cut back, 5 bases at V and 5 bases at J, with 24 bases in the middle.

The CDR3 bases are TGTGCCAGCAGCCCTGGACAGGACTATCAGCCCCAGCATTTT. Translating gives CASSPGQDYQPQHF. The rearrangement joins TRBV9 to TRBJ1-5, with 7 bases aligning to TRBD1. The V segment lost 4 bases and the J segment 5 bases; nucleotides outside the gene matches: 6. Germline CDR1 is SGDLS and CDR2 is YYNGEE. This CDR3 has 14 amino acids.